The 13 T cell receptor beta chains below were found in one sample sequenced in a study of T cell changes during pregnancy in multiple sclerosis. The data were produced by immunoSEQ multiplex PCR, yet TCRdb's version contains in-frame clones alone and is incomplete. The sample includes 39,000 or so clones, 80% to 95% of them seen just once. This material consisted of CD4+ T cells from peripheral blood mononuclear cells, taken after pregnancy. The receptors were gathered from a female donor in good health, enrolled as a control in a pregnancy study.

The gene calls are TRBV6-1 and TRBJ1-4; 10 bases map to TRBD1. Germline V gene sequence: CDR1 MNHNS, CDR2 SASEGT. V shed 10 bases and J 8 bases; nucleotides not matched to a gene: 7. There are 13 residues in the CDR3. In DNA, the CDR3 is TGTGCCACCCTACCGGGACAGGGGGAAAAACTGTTTTTT. Translation gives CATLPGQGEKLFF.

Written as DNA, the CDR3 is TGTGCCAGCAGTGAGGGCAGCCGAAATTCACCCCTCCACTTT. This gives the protein CASSEGSRNSPLHF. This sequence joins TRBV25-1 and TRBJ1-6; D not resolved. CDR3 length equals 14 residues. Germline values: CDR1 MGHDK, CDR2 SYGVNS. V dropped 3 bases and J dropped 7 bases, with 10 bases sitting between them. Full variable domain (outside the CDR3, taken from reference TRBV25-1 and TRBJ1-6): EADIYQTPRYLVIGTGKKITLECSQTMGHDKMYWYQQDPGMELHLIHYSYGVNSTEKGDLSSESTVSRIRTEHFPLTLESARPSHTSQYLCASSEGSRNSPLHFGNGTRLTVT.

The rearrangement joins TRBV19 to TRBJ2-2, with D possibly being TRBD2 (6 bases). Germline V gene data show CDR1 as LNHDA and CDR2 as SQIVND (reference sequence). This CDR3 has 14 residues. The germline V and J ends were trimmed by 8 bases and 5 bases, with 15 bases remaining between them. Here the CDR3 reads CASYITGGTGELFF. The DNA for the CDR3 is TGTGCCAGTTATATAACCGGGGGTACCGGGGAGCTGTTTTTT.

The chain is built from TRBV6-1 and TRBJ1-1, with D perhaps TRBD1 (5 bases). Germline assignment: CDR1 MNHNS and CDR2 SASEGT. Trimming pared 7 bases from V and 6 bases from J, leaving 15 bases between. The CDR3 contains 13 residues. CDR3 sequence: CASTSTGLAEAFF. Here the CDR3 DNA reads TGTGCCAGCACTTCTACAGGTTTGGCTGAAGCTTTCTTT.

J is TRBJ2-3 and V is TRBV18; 7 positions agree with TRBD2. Germline CDR1 KGHSH, CDR2 LQKENI. CDR3 length equals 17 residues. J was trimmed by 0 bases and V by 4 bases; bases with no gene match: 10. CDR3 region: CASSLTTSWASTDTQYF. The DNA of the CDR3 is TGTGCCAGCTCACTCACGACTAGCTGGGCTAGCACAGATACGCAGTATTTT.

The chain carries TRBV30 and TRBJ2-5; 11 bases map to TRBD2. V was pared by 5 bases and J by 2 bases, with 1 base of the junction left unmatched. This CDR3 is built from 13 residues. Germline assignment: CDR1 GTSNPN and CDR2 SVGIG (reference sequence). The CDR3 protein is CAWRLAGQETQYF. The CDR3 coding sequence is TGTGCCTGGCGACTAGCGGGACAAGAGACCCAGTACTTC. Combining the CDR3 with reference TRBV30 and TRBJ2-5 gives the whole variable domain SQTIHQWPATLVQPVGSPLSLECTVEGTSNPNLYWYRQAAGRGLQLLFYSVGIGQISSEVPQNLSASRPQDRQFILSSKKLLLSDSGFYLCAWRLAGQETQYFGPGTRLLVL.

The chain combines TRBV6-1 with TRBJ1-3, with D maybe TRBD1 (5 bases). There are 17 residues in the CDR3. The V gene's germline CDR1 is MNHNS and CDR2 SASEGT. V lost 3 bases to trimming and J lost 0 bases, with 15 bases between them. The DNA of the CDR3 is TGTGCCAGCAGTGAGCAAGGGGCGCGGGGCTCTGGAAACACCATATATTTT. Protein product: CASSEQGARGSGNTIYF.

This clone has only one observation. The chain employs TRBV7-9 and TRBJ2-4, with 7 bases that match TRBD2. CDR1 is SEHNR, CDR2 FQNEAQ, per germline (reference sequence). With V trimmed by 2 bases and J by 0 bases, 4 bases remained unmatched. The CDR3 contains 16 residues. The chain's CDR3 is CASSLLLAEAKNIQYF. CDR3 sequence (DNA): TGTGCCAGCAGCTTATTGCTAGCGGAAGCCAAAAACATTCAGTACTTC.

The chain joins TRBV6-5 to TRBJ1-1, with D perhaps TRBD1 (6 bases). The CDR3 contains 13 residues. Germline CDR1 MNHEY, CDR2 SVGAGI. The V end was cut by 6 bases, the J end by 1 base, with 9 bases between. CDR3 sequence: CASRPQGNTEAFF. The CDR3 nucleotides are TGTGCCAGCAGACCACAGGGGAACACTGAAGCTTTCTTT.

The V and J genes are TRBV4-3 and TRBJ1-2, with 9 nucleotides matching TRBD1. The CDR3 loop spans 14 amino acids. Germline CDR1 LGHNA, CDR2 YSLEER. The V segment lost 1 base and the J segment 8 bases; nucleotides outside the gene matches: 5. The CDR3 reads CASSQAGQGLGYTF. CDR3 coding DNA: TGCGCCAGCAGCCAAGCGGGACAGGGTTTAGGCTACACCTTC.

This clone was counted a single time. The genes are TRBV4-3 and TRBJ1-1; D gene ambiguous. The CDR3 totals 13 residues. Germline values: CDR1 LGHNA, CDR2 YSLEER. V lost 0 bases, J lost 4 bases, and 6 bases lay in between. CDR3 loop: CASSQEIGTEAFF. In DNA, the CDR3 is TGCGCCAGCAGCCAAGAAATCGGCACTGAAGCTTTCTTT.

This chain joins TRBV19 and TRBJ1-2; tentatively, D is TRBD1 (5 bases). In germline, CDR1 is LNHDA, CDR2 SQIVND (reference sequence). The V end was cut by 9 bases, the J end by 4 bases, with 12 bases between. The CDR3 runs to 12 residues. CDR3 sequence: CASWEGFYGYTF. In DNA form, the CDR3 reads TGTGCCAGCTGGGAGGGGTTCTATGGCTACACCTTC.

This chain connects TRBV10-3 to TRBJ2-1, with D hard to call. Germline CDR1 and CDR2: ENHRY and SYGVKD. The CDR3 runs to 16 residues. The V gene lost 2 bases and the J gene lost 2 bases, with 13 bases spanning the gap. The CDR3 loop reads CAISEMPPGAYNEQFF. In nucleotides, the CDR3 is TGTGCCATCAGTGAGATGCCCCCCGGAGCCTACAATGAGCAGTTCTTC.